Each of the 26 T cell receptor beta chains below was sequenced from the same sample in a study of blood T cell repertoires in COVID-19. Data came from immunoSEQ multiplex PCR; TCRdb stores just in-frame clones and leaves some out. Counted here are about 480,000 clones, about 88% occurring once; the ten biggest clones make up around 0.92%. The sample was peripheral blood. These receptors were taken from a man younger than 35 with COVID-19, enrolled during active disease.

The chain is built from TRBV15 and TRBJ2-4, with 12 bases fitting TRBD2. The CDR3 contains 17 residues. The V gene end was trimmed by 1 base and the J gene end by 1 base; junction bases not matched to a gene: 2. Germline V gene lookup returns CDR1 LNHNV and CDR2 YYDKDF (reference sequence). CDR3 nucleotide sequence: TGTGCCACCAGCAGAGGACTAGCGGGAGAGGCCAAAAACATTCAGTACTTC. Translating gives CATSRGLAGEAKNIQYF.

This chain connects TRBV7-6 to TRBJ2-1, with unresolved D. The germline V and J ends were trimmed by 4 bases and 3 bases, with 7 bases remaining between them. Germline CDR1 and CDR2: SGHVS and FNYEAQ. The CDR3 loop spans 13 amino acids. The CDR3: CASSSNSYNEQFF. The CDR3 nucleotides read TGTGCCAGCAGCTCGAACAGCTACAATGAGCAGTTCTTC.

This chain joins TRBV29-1 and TRBJ2-2; 9 nucleotides match TRBD2. The germline CDR1 and CDR2 sequences are SQVTM and ANQGSEA. The CDR3 spans 13 residues. Trimming removed 4 bases from V and 7 bases from J; junction bases left unmatched: 4. The CDR3 is CSVGGRADGELFF. CDR3 nucleotides: TGCAGCGTTGGCGGGAGGGCCGACGGGGAGCTGTTTTTT.

This clone was found once. This CDR3 reads CASSPRQGAHEQYF. CDR3 coding DNA: TGTGCCAGCAGCCCGCGACAGGGGGCTCATGAGCAGTACTTC. The rearrangement uses TRBV9 and TRBJ2-7, with 10 positions matching TRBD1. Trimming cost V 4 bases and J 7 bases; bases outside gene matches: 8. Germline V gene data show CDR1 as SGDLS and CDR2 as YYNGEE. The length of the CDR3 is 14 residues.

The V call is TRBV29-1, the J call TRBJ2-7; 11 nucleotides align to TRBD1. The germline CDR1 and CDR2 sequences are SQVTM and ANQGSEA. The CDR3 extends over 15 amino acids. V was clipped by 3 bases and J by 0 bases; unmatched bases: 4. CDR3 in amino acids: CSVEDRGLSSYEQYF. CDR3 sequence (DNA): TGCAGCGTTGAGGACAGGGGGCTTAGCTCCTACGAGCAGTACTTC.

The chain carries TRBV27 and TRBJ2-7; tentatively, D is TRBD2 (6 bases). Deletions cut 7 bases from V and 3 bases from J, with 19 bases between. CDR1 and CDR2 from the germline V gene are MNHEY and SMNVEV (reference sequence). This CDR3 has 15 residues. The CDR3 region is CASTTGSGRYYEQYF. In DNA form, the CDR3 reads TGTGCCAGCACCACCGGGAGCGGACGTTACTACGAGCAGTACTTC.

The rearrangement links TRBV5-1 to TRBJ2-5; D possibly corresponds to TRBD1 (5 bases). The CDR3 totals 14 residues. Germline V gives CDR1 SGHRS, CDR2 YFSETQ. Deletions cut 3 bases from V and 0 bases from J, with 9 bases between. CDR3 sequence reads: CASSSTGDQETQYF. The CDR3 bases are TGCGCCAGCAGCTCCACAGGAGACCAAGAGACCCAGTACTTC.

The rearrangement uses TRBV24-1 and TRBJ2-1; TRBD1 aligns across 10 bases. Trimming at V came to 3 bases and at J to 9 bases, leaving 7 bases not matched to a gene. The CDR3 totals 15 residues. CDR1 KGHDR and CDR2 SFDVKD come from the germline V gene. Here the CDR3 DNA reads TGTGCCACCAGTGATCCCGGGACAGGGGCAGTTGAGCAGTTCTTC. Protein product: CATSDPGTGAVEQFF.

CDR3 in DNA: TGTGCCATCAGCCCGGGACAGGCCCAAGAGACCCAGTACTTC. Its protein is CAISPGQAQETQYF. The genes are TRBV10-3 and TRBJ2-5, with TRBD1 identical over 8 bases. The CDR3 contains 14 residues. From germline, CDR1 is ENHRY and CDR2 SYGVKD. Trimming took 6 bases from V and 1 from J; bases not matched to a gene: 4.

This clone was detected only a few times. The chain employs TRBV6-5 and TRBJ2-2; tentative D call: TRBD1 (6 bases). Per the germline V gene, CDR1 is MNHEY and CDR2 is SVGAGI. V lost 2 bases and J 4 bases, leaving 11 bases between the germline ends. This CDR3 region has 15 residues. The DNA for the CDR3 is TGTGCCAGCAGTTACAACAGGGTTGGCACCGGGGAGCTGTTTTTT. It is translated as CASSYNRVGTGELFF.

The J gene is TRBJ1-3, the V gene TRBV6-5, with D perhaps TRBD1 (5 bases). Deletions cut 2 bases from V and 2 bases from J, with 13 bases between. This CDR3 is built from 16 residues. From germline, CDR1 is MNHEY and CDR2 SVGAGI. CDR3 amino acids: CASSYELTAPGNTIYF. The CDR3 nucleotides are TGTGCCAGCAGTTACGAATTGACAGCCCCTGGAAACACCATATATTTT.

The rearrangement joins TRBV4-2 to TRBJ2-7, with a weak D call TRBD2 (6 bases). Trimming shortened V by 0 bases and J by 0 bases, and 12 bases separated the two germline ends. CDR1 and CDR2 (germline): LGHNA, YNFKEQ. CDR3 length: 16 amino acids. The CDR3 region has the DNA TGTGCCAGCAGCCAAGATGCGACTAGGCCCTCCTACGAGCAGTACTTC. This codes for CASSQDATRPSYEQYF.

The chain carries TRBV6-5 and TRBJ2-7; 7 nucleotides match TRBD2. Trimming removed 10 bases from V and 6 bases from J; junction bases left unmatched: 9. CDR3 length: 12 amino acids. CDR1 and CDR2 (germline): MNHEY, SVGAGI. The CDR3 DNA follows: TGTGCCACCCAAGCGGGGCCTCGCGAGCAGTACTTC. This codes for CATQAGPREQYF.

This clone was detected only once. The chain couples TRBV12-5 to TRBJ2-3, with D possibly TRBD1 on 6 matching bases. The ends were cut back, 6 bases at V and 6 bases at J, with 13 bases in the middle. Germline lookup yields CDR1 LGHNT and CDR2 FRNRAP. The CDR3 loop spans 13 amino acids. CDR3 protein: CASGSARGDTQYF. CDR3 DNA: TGTGCTAGTGGCTCTGCTAGGGGGGATACGCAGTATTTT.

This rearrangement joins TRBV2 to TRBJ1-4, with D possibly being TRBD1 (6 bases). The CDR3 has 14 amino acids. Germline loops: CDR1 SNHLY, CDR2 FYNNEI. Deletions cut 4 bases from V and 8 bases from J, with 14 bases between. The CDR3 sequence is CASSGRGGYEKLFF. CDR3 DNA sequence: TGTGCCAGCAGTGGGAGAGGGGGATACGAAAAACTGTTTTTT.

This clone has only a few counts. This chain joins TRBV4-1 and TRBJ2-2; possible D gene TRBD1, 5 bases. Trimming stripped 0 bases from V and 4 bases from J, with 6 bases between. CDR3 length: 14 amino acids. The germline V gene encodes CDR1 MGHRA and CDR2 YSYEKL. The CDR3 sequence: CASSQDTGTGELFF. In DNA, the CDR3 is TGCGCCAGCAGCCAAGATACAGGCACCGGGGAGCTGTTTTTT.

This chain links TRBV10-2 with TRBJ1-2; D not resolved. V gave up 6 bases and J gave up 1 base, with 9 bases separating them. This CDR3 comprises 13 residues. The germline V gene has CDR1 WSHSY and CDR2 SAAADI. The CDR3 region is CASSSEVNYGYTF. CDR3 nucleotides: TGCGCCAGCAGCAGTGAGGTTAACTATGGCTACACCTTC.

V is TRBV2 and J is TRBJ2-7; D remains unclear. In germline, CDR1 is SNHLY, CDR2 FYNNEI. V lost 4 bases and J lost 3, with 10 bases in between. This CDR3 has 13 residues. In nucleotides, the CDR3 is TGTGCCAGCAGTGTAAATCTCGGCTACGAGCAGTACTTC. Translation: CASSVNLGYEQYF.

The chain carries TRBV6-5 and TRBJ2-4; D gene uncertain. The CDR3 runs 14 residues. V lost 7 bases, J lost 4 bases, and 14 bases lay in between. Germline V gives CDR1 MNHEY, CDR2 SVGAGI. This chain's CDR3 is CASMLSGSKNIQYF. For the CDR3, the DNA is TGTGCCAGCATGTTAAGTGGCAGTAAAAACATTCAGTACTTC.

This chain joins TRBV10-3 and TRBJ1-1, with a tentative D call TRBD1 (5 bases). Germline CDR1 is ENHRY and CDR2 is SYGVKD. Trimming stripped 3 bases from V and 7 bases from J, with 9 bases between. CDR3 length: 12 residues. CDR3 sequence reads: CAISERGNEAFF. The CDR3 nucleotides are TGTGCCATCAGTGAACGGGGGAATGAAGCTTTCTTT.

V gene TRBV5-5 combines with J gene TRBJ2-2, with D possibly being TRBD2 (5 bases). The CDR3 spans 14 residues. V lost 5 bases and J lost 2, with 10 bases in between. Germline CDR1 reads SGHKS; CDR2 reads YYEKEE (reference sequence). The CDR3 loop is CASRPTGNTGELFF. The CDR3, as DNA: TGTGCCAGCAGACCGACGGGAAACACCGGGGAGCTGTTTTTT. Using reference TRBV5-5 and TRBJ2-2 for the parts outside the CDR3, the full variable domain is DAGVTQSPTHLIKTRGQQVTLRCSPISGHKSVSWYQQVLGQGPQFIFQYYEKEERGRGNFPDRFSARQFPNYSSELNVNALLLGDSALYLCASRPTGNTGELFFGEGSRLTVL.

The CDR3 DNA is TGTGCCAGCAGCTTATTACTGGGAGAGCGAGCTTTCTTT. Translating it yields CASSLLLGERAFF. This chain uses TRBV13 with TRBJ1-1; no firm D call. CDR3 length equals 13 residues. Per germline, CDR1 PRHDT and CDR2 FYEKMQ (reference sequence). Trimming stripped 2 bases from V and 10 bases from J, with 14 bases between.

The rearrangement uses TRBV28 and TRBJ1-2, with D perhaps matching TRBD1 (5 bases). The CDR3 length is 12 residues. The germline CDR1 and CDR2 sequences are MDHEN and SYDVKM. V was shortened by 6 bases and J by 3 bases, with 8 bases between the two germline ends. CDR3: CASSREDYGYTF. DNA for the CDR3: TGTGCCAGCAGCAGGGAGGACTATGGCTACACCTTC.

The chain couples TRBV6-2 or TRBV6-3 to TRBJ1-2; 8 positions agree with TRBD1. V shed 6 bases and J 3 bases; nucleotides not matched to a gene: 9. Germline values: CDR1 MNHEY, CDR2 SVGEGT. CDR3 length: 15 residues. Here the CDR3 reads CASSKDRGSDYGYTF. CDR3 coding DNA: TGTGCCAGCAGCAAAGACAGGGGCTCGGACTATGGCTACACCTTC.

The chain links TRBV10-3 to TRBJ2-7; 8 bases fit TRBD2. This CDR3 has 14 residues. The V and J ends lost 6 bases and 2 bases, in that order; junction bases with no gene match: 6. The germline gives CDR1 ENHRY, CDR2 SYGVKD. The CDR3 nucleotides are TGTGCCATCAGCCGCGGGAGGCAGACCTACGAGCAGTACTTC. Protein sequence: CAISRGRQTYEQYF.

This chain uses TRBV5-1 with TRBJ2-3; possibly TRBD2 for D (5 bases). Trimming removed 4 bases from V and 10 bases from J, with 13 bases in between. Germline CDR1 SGHRS, CDR2 YFSETQ. The length of the CDR3 is 12 residues. In nucleotides, the CDR3 is TGCGCCAGCAGCAGTAGCAGCGGAGCGCAGTATTTT. Translating it yields CASSSSSGAQYF. The full variable domain, completed using reference TRBV5-1 and TRBJ2-3, is KAGVTQTPRYLIKTRGQQVTLSCSPISGHRSVSWYQQTPGQGLQFLFEYFSETQRNKGNFPGRFSGRQFSNSRSEMNVSTLELGDSALYLCASSSSSGAQYFGPGTRLTVL.